This T cell receptor (beta chain) was recorded in a study of metastatic and nonmetastatic thyroid tumors. Study in general: For malignant and benign thyroid patients, tumor or nodule tissue and blood were the sources whose repertoires were compared.

This clone was found a few times. No antigen is known for it. General observations from the study: Malignant tumors reportedly showed significantly higher TCR beta diversity than benign nodules in both blood and tumor.

Per the authors' pipeline: Built for papillary thyroid cancer, a distant-metastasis classifier drew on CDR3 differences across clinicopathological groups. TCRdb used MiXCR to call clones anew from the PCR reads. TCRdb, not the original authors, processed these V and J calls. There are approximately 3,000 clones in the sample; less than 45% occur only once, and less than 25% lies in the top ten. Thyroid surgery was performed in patients who had received no treatment beforehand. The sequencing input was tumor tissue. The sequence was collected from a female donor with papillary thyroid cancer or a benign thyroid nodule (not recorded which). Some clones in this sample may be carry-over from other donors' samples.

CDR3 region: CASSPMGVGYTF. The CDR3 DNA reads TGTGCCAGCAGTCCCATGGGGGTTGGCTACACCTTC. The chain combines TRBV6-1 with TRBJ1-2; D may be TRBD1 (5 bases). CDR1 and CDR2 from the germline V gene are MNHNS and SASEGT. V gave up 5 bases and J gave up 7 bases, with 11 bases separating them. The CDR3 spans 12 residues.